This TCR beta chain is drawn from a study of blood T cell repertoires in COVID-19. About the study: PBMCs, B-cell-depleted T cells, or T cells provided the cDNA or gDNA that made up the material.

The CDR3 contains 14 residues. The germline gives CDR1 MDHEN, CDR2 SYDVKM. V was cut by 5 bases and J by 11 bases, with 21 bases left in between. Enrollment of patients from Seattle took place during active infection, with longitudinal follow-up. Original data processing: By means of reference gene primer amplification, nucleated cell counts were estimated. The protocol was immunoSEQ multiplex PCR, while the TCRdb copy is restricted to in-frame clones and leaves out a portion. D and trimming were read from the DNA, whereas the V and J calls and clone size are those reported in that table. Of 200,000 to 250,000 clones in the sample, 75% to 85% were seen once.

Sequenced input: peripheral blood. This chain links TRBV28 with TRBJ1-1; possible D gene TRBD1, 5 bases. This receptor was obtained from a woman aged 70-85 years with COVID-19, enrolled during active disease. CDR3 amino acids: CASSPIGGARVAFF. DNA of the CDR3: TGTGCCAGCAGTCCCATCGGGGGAGCCCGGGTGGCTTTCTTT.